This T cell receptor beta chain was recorded in a study of cytomegalovirus exposure and HLA in healthy donors. Turning to the study itself: A previous analysis identified about 110 million unique TCR beta sequences derived from 180 million or so T cells. Drawn from HLA-typed donors, about 82 million unique TCRs were held in an early data release.

The CDR3 is 17 residues long. The ends lost 3 bases at V and 2 bases at J; junction bases unmatched: 10. From germline, CDR1 is SGHRS and CDR2 YFSETQ. As regards this clone: Its specificity is unknown.

Findings and caveats of the study: The investigators catalogued 150 to 200 TCR beta chains as cytomegalovirus-associated. Highly shared sequence variants in one cluster were likely a sequencing artifact.

Researchers ran the PCR with 60 Vbeta and 13 Jbeta primers. The assay was immunoSEQ multiplex PCR, and TCRdb's table has in-frame clones only and misses some. The table shows 170,000 or so clones, with 77% occurring only once. The sample consisted of PBMCs. This TCR derives from a woman in her sixties or seventies in good health and CMV-seropositive. V usage is TRBV5-1 and J usage is TRBJ1-3; 8 bases line up with TRBD1. The CDR3 protein is CASSSTSPTGAGNTIYF. The CDR3 bases are TGCGCCAGCAGCTCCACGTCTCCGACAGGGGCTGGAAACACCATATATTTT.